The 15 T cell receptor beta chains presented below share a single source sample, sequenced in a study of T cells in Graves' hyperthyroidism and ophthalmopathy. Authors of the study amplified TCR beta CDR3 regions from RNA transcripts. The study used the HTBI primer set for a first-round RT-PCR of the TCR CDR3. TCRdb fed the multiplex PCR reads into MiXCR, producing one record per CDR3 protein. The table has 300,000 to 500,000 distinct CDR3 sequences, about 15% seen once. The specimen was blood. Receptors were obtained from a woman in her thirties with Graves' hyperthyroidism.

The rearrangement links TRBV10-1 to TRBJ1-1; D is undetermined. Trimming pared 8 bases from V and 3 bases from J, leaving 16 bases between. The germline V gene has CDR1 WNHNN and CDR2 SYGVQD (reference sequence). The CDR3 has 14 amino acids. CDR3 sequence (DNA): TGCGCCAGCTTTCAAAGCGAGATTTACACTGAAGCTTTCTTT. Amino acid sequence: CASFQSEIYTEAFF.

This clonotype was counted many times. The chain employs TRBV6-5 and TRBJ2-7; 11 bases map to TRBD2. Germline V CDR1 and CDR2: MNHEY, SVGAGI. V shed 2 bases and J 5 bases; nucleotides not matched to a gene: 8. This CDR3 spans 16 amino acids. The CDR3 protein is CASSYPIAGGPHEQYF. The CDR3 DNA reads as TGTGCCAGCAGTTACCCTATAGCGGGAGGGCCCCACGAGCAGTACTTC.

The chain couples TRBV25-1 to TRBJ2-7, with D unresolved. Germline values: CDR1 MGHDK, CDR2 SYGVNS. Trimming removed 5 bases from V and 0 bases from J, with 8 bases in between. This CDR3 comprises 13 residues. The CDR3: CASSMAASYEQYF. CDR3 in DNA: TGTGCCAGCAGTATGGCAGCCTCCTACGAGCAGTACTTC.

A few counts support this clonotype. This chain links TRBV7-9 with TRBJ2-2; the D is unclear. V lost 5 bases and J lost 9, with 7 bases in between. Germline CDR1 reads SEHNR; CDR2 reads FQNEAQ (reference sequence). This CDR3 has 11 amino acids. The chain's CDR3 is CASSDAWELFF. The CDR3 DNA is TGTGCCAGCAGCGACGCCTGGGAGCTGTTTTTT.

This clonotype has only a few counts. The J gene is TRBJ2-1, the V gene TRBV24-1, with TRBD2 matching over 15 bases. Looked up from germline, CDR1 is KGHDR and CDR2 is SFDVKD. CDR3 length: 19 residues. With V trimmed by 3 bases and J by 1 base, 6 bases remained unmatched. The CDR3 coding sequence is TGTGCCACCAGTGATCCTGGGACTAGCGGGAGGAAATCCTACAATGAGCAGTTCTTC. It specifies CATSDPGTSGRKSYNEQFF.

There are a few counts of this clonotype. The chain uses TRBV5-6 and TRBJ2-1, with D unclear. Trimming removed 0 bases from V and 4 bases from J, with 8 bases in between. The CDR3 consists of 14 residues. CDR1 and CDR2 (germline): SGHDT, YYEEEE. The CDR3 loop is CASSLEVQYNEQFF. Written as DNA, the CDR3 is TGTGCCAGCAGCTTGGAGGTGCAATACAATGAGCAGTTCTTC.

The J gene is TRBJ1-6, the V gene TRBV7-2, with a possible D match to TRBD1 (5 bases). The CDR3 runs to 14 residues. Trimming removed 5 bases from V and 9 bases from J, with 14 bases in between. Germline V gives CDR1 SGHTA, CDR2 FQGNSA. CDR3: CASSPRRGGSPLHF. DNA of the CDR3: TGTGCCAGCAGCCCCAGACGGGGGGGTTCACCCCTCCACTTT.

The rearrangement links TRBV28 to TRBJ1-1, with D perhaps matching TRBD1 (5 bases). Trimming left V 2 bases short and J 4 bases short, with 5 bases between. The CDR3 length is 12 residues. Germline CDR1 MDHEN, CDR2 SYDVKM. The chain's CDR3 is CASSLGTTEAFF. CDR3 DNA sequence: TGTGCCAGCAGTTTAGGGACCACTGAAGCTTTCTTT.

V gene TRBV7-9 combines with J gene TRBJ2-1; D assignment may be TRBD1 or TRBD2 (6 bases each). The length of the CDR3 is 14 residues. Germline CDR1 SEHNR, CDR2 FQNEAQ (reference sequence). V was clipped by 1 base and J by 8 bases, with 12 bases between them. CDR3 sequence reads: CASSLVEGGYEQFF. For the CDR3, the DNA is TGTGCCAGCAGCTTAGTTGAAGGGGGGTATGAGCAGTTCTTC. Together with reference TRBV7-9 and TRBJ2-1, the CDR3 gives the full variable domain: DTGVSQNPRHKITKRGQNVTFRCDPISEHNRLYWYRQTLGQGPEFLTYFQNEAQLEKSRLLSDRFSAERPKGSFSTLEIQRTEQGDSAMYLCASSLVEGGYEQFFGPGTRLTVL.

The V call is TRBV6-1, the J call TRBJ1-4; D uncertain. The CDR3 covers 14 residues. Germline V gene sequence: CDR1 MNHNS, CDR2 SASEGT. V lost 4 bases, J lost 0 bases, and 6 bases lay in between. The CDR3 spells CASSVRPTNEKLFF. DNA for the CDR3: TGTGCCAGCAGTGTCAGACCAACTAATGAAAAACTGTTTTTT.

There are many counts of this clonotype. The chain carries TRBV30 and TRBJ2-3; D possibly matches TRBD1 or TRBD2 (5 bases each). V lost 2 bases and J lost 0, with 15 bases in between. The CDR3 totals 16 residues. Germline V lookup: CDR1 GTSNPN, CDR2 SVGIG (reference sequence). DNA of the CDR3: TGTGCCTGGAGTCCTCCGGGACCCATCAGCACAGATACGCAGTATTTT. This gives the protein CAWSPPGPISTDTQYF.

The chain couples TRBV3-1 to TRBJ1-2; 8 bases are a match to TRBD1. CDR1 LGHDT and CDR2 YNNKEL come from the germline V gene (reference sequence). Trimming took 5 bases from V and 5 from J; bases not matched to a gene: 7. This CDR3 spans 14 amino acids. The CDR3 region has the DNA TGTGCCAGCAGCAAACCGGGACAGGCATATGGCTACACCTTC. It translates to CASSKPGQAYGYTF.

This clonotype was observed at least ten times. The rearrangement joins TRBV28 to TRBJ1-1, with TRBD1 matching 10 bases. The CDR3 is 17 amino acids. The V gene's germline CDR1 is MDHEN and CDR2 SYDVKM. Trimming removed 5 bases from V and 4 bases from J; junction bases left unmatched: 13. CDR3 amino acids: CASSPDRGLRRVTEAFF. The CDR3 bases are TGTGCCAGCAGTCCTGACAGGGGGCTGAGGCGGGTCACTGAAGCTTTCTTT. Supplemented by reference TRBV28 and TRBJ1-1, the full variable domain reads DVKVTQSSRYLVKRTGEKVFLECVQDMDHENMFWYRQDPGLGLRLIYFSYDVKMKEKGDIPEGYSVSREKKERFSLILESASTNQTSMYLCASSPDRGLRRVTEAFFGQGTRLTVV.

J is TRBJ2-6 and V is TRBV12-3 or TRBV12-4; the D is unclear. The CDR3 totals 16 residues. V shed 1 base and J shed 0 bases, with 7 bases lying between them. The CDR3 nucleotides are TGTGCCAGCAGTTTAGACAGAAGCTCTGGGGCCAACGTCCTGACTTTC. Translating it yields CASSLDRSSGANVLTF.

Ten or more counts support this clonotype. The chain employs TRBV5-1 and TRBJ1-5; no firm D call. The CDR3 length is 14 residues. Germline V gene data show CDR1 as SGHRS and CDR2 as YFSETQ. V gave up 0 bases and J gave up 3 bases, with 7 bases separating them. The CDR3 here is CASSLEGPNQPQHF. The CDR3 coding sequence is TGCGCCAGCAGCTTGGAAGGGCCCAATCAGCCCCAGCATTTT.